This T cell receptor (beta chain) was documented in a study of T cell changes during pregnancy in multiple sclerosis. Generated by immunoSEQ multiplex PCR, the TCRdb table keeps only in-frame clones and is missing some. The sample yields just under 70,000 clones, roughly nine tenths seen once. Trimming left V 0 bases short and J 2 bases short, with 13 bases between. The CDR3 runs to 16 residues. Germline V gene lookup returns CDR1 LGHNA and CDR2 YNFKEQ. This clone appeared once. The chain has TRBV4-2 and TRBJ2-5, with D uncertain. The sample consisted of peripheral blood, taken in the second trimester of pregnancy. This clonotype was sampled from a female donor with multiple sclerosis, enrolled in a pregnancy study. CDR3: CASSQESSSFQETQYF. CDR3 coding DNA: TGTGCCAGCAGCCAAGAGAGTAGCTCCTTTCAAGAGACCCAGTACTTC.